The 5 T cell receptor beta chains below were found in one sample sequenced in a study of early T cells in non-severe SARS-CoV-2 infection. TCRdb re-called the 5' RACE reads with MiXCR, one entry per CDR3 protein. Here the sample spans 42,000 or so distinct CDR3 sequences, around 6.3% being singletons. This sample comprised whole blood, obtained at baseline. These receptors were taken from an adult who was a healthcare worker with PCR-confirmed SARS-CoV-2 infection or an uninfected control (not recorded which).

The table lists this clonotype with many counts. The chain joins TRBV7-9 to TRBJ2-1; TRBD1 matches 8 bases. V dropped 5 bases and J dropped 4; count of bases not matched to a gene: 7. Germline V gene data show CDR1 as SEHNR and CDR2 as FQNEAQ (reference sequence). This CDR3 comprises 15 residues. The CDR3 here is CASSQTGTGYNEQFF. The CDR3 nucleotides read TGTGCCAGCAGCCAGACCGGGACAGGTTACAATGAGCAGTTCTTC.

The sample holds a few counts of this clonotype. The genes are TRBV2 and TRBJ2-2; no clear D. Germline CDR1 and CDR2: SNHLY and FYNNEI. The CDR3 is 13 residues long. V lost 6 bases, J lost 4 bases, and 9 bases lay in between. This CDR3 is CASRVTLTGELFF. The DNA of the CDR3 is TGTGCCAGCAGAGTAACACTCACCGGGGAGCTGTTTTTT.

The sample holds many counts of this clonotype. The rearrangement links TRBV27 to TRBJ2-3; 8 bases line up with TRBD1. J gave up 2 bases and V 6 bases, and 7 bases lay outside the gene matches. CDR3 length: 15 residues. Germline values: CDR1 MNHEY, CDR2 SMNVEV (reference sequence). CDR3 region: CASRNRGSATDTQYF. The CDR3, as DNA: TGTGCCAGCAGAAACAGGGGGTCGGCCACAGATACGCAGTATTTT.

The sample holds many counts of this clonotype. The gene calls are TRBV3-1 and TRBJ2-2; the D is unclear. The germline gives CDR1 LGHDT, CDR2 YNNKEL (reference sequence). Trimming stripped 1 base from V and 1 base from J, with 4 bases between. This CDR3 has 14 residues. Here the CDR3 DNA reads TGTGCCAGCAGCCAAGTAGTGAACACCGGGGAGCTGTTTTTT. Translating gives CASSQVVNTGELFF.

This clonotype was picked up a small number of times. This chain connects TRBV12-3 or TRBV12-4 to TRBJ1-5; D possibly corresponds to TRBD1 (5 bases). V dropped 3 bases and J dropped 5 bases, with 8 bases sitting between them. This CDR3 comprises 13 residues. CDR3 loop: CASSFGADQPQHF. The CDR3 coding sequence is TGTGCCAGCAGTTTCGGGGCAGATCAGCCCCAGCATTTT.